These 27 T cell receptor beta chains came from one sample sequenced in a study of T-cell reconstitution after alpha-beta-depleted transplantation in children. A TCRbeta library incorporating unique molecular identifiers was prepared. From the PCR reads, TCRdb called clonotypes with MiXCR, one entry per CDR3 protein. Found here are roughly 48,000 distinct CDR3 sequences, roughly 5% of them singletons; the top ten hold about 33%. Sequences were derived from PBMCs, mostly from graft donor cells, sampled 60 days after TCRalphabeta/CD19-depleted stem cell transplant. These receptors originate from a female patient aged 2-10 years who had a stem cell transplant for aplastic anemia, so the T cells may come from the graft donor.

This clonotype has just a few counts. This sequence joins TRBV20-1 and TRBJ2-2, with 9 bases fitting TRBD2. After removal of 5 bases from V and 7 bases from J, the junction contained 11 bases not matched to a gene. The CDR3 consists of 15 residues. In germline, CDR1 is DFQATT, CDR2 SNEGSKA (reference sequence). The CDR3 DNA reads TGCAGTGCTCCCGGGACTAGCAGTCCGGACGGGGAGCTGTTTTTT. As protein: CSAPGTSSPDGELFF.

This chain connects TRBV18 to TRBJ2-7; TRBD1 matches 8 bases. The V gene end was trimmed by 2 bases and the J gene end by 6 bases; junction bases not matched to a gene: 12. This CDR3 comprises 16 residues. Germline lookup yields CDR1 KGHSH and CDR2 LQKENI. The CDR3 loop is CASSPAHRQGQSEQYF. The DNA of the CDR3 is TGTGCCAGCTCACCAGCTCACCGACAGGGGCAAAGCGAGCAGTACTTC.

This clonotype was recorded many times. The chain's CDR3 is CASSHSSGGGPTQYF. CDR3 bases: TGTGCCAGCAGCCACTCTAGCGGTGGGGGACCTACGCAGTATTTT. This chain uses TRBV6-6 with TRBJ2-3; TRBD2 matches at 7 bases. The CDR3 loop spans 15 amino acids. CDR1 is MNHNY and CDR2 is SVGAGI in the germline V gene (reference sequence). V trimming: 6 bases; J trimming: 8 bases; junction bases outside the gene matches: 14.

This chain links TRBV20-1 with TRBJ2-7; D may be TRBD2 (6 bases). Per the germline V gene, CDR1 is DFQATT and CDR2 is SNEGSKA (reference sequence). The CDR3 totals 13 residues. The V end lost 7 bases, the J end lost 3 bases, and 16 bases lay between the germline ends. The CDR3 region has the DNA TGCAGTGGTAGGAGGGAGTCTAACTACGAGCAGTACTTC. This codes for CSGRRESNYEQYF.

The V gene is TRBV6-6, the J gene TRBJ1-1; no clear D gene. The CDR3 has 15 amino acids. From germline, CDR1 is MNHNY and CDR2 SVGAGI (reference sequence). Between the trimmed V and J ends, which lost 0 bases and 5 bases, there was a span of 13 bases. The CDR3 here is CASSYSRRERTEAFF. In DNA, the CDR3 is TGTGCCAGCAGTTACTCGAGGCGGGAAAGGACTGAAGCTTTCTTT.

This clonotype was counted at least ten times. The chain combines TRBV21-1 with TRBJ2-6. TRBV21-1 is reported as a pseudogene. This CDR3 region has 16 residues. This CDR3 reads CASSKGDTSGANVLTF. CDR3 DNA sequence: TGTGCCAGCAGCAAAGGTGACACCTCTGGGGCCAACGTCCTGACTTTC.

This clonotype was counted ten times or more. The CDR3 region is CASSYREGGNSPLHF. The CDR3 DNA reads TGTGCCAGCAGTTACAGGGAGGGAGGAAATTCACCCCTCCACTTT. This sequence joins TRBV6-5 and TRBJ1-6; D ambiguous. V gave up 2 bases and J gave up 7 bases, with 12 bases separating them. The germline CDR1 and CDR2 sequences are MNHEY and SVGAGI. The CDR3 contains 15 residues.

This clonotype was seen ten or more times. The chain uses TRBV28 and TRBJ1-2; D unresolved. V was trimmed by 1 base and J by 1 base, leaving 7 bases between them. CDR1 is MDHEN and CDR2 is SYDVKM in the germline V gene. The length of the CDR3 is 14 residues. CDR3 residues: CASSLSGLNYGYTF. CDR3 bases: TGTGCCAGCAGTTTATCTGGACTTAACTATGGCTACACCTTC.

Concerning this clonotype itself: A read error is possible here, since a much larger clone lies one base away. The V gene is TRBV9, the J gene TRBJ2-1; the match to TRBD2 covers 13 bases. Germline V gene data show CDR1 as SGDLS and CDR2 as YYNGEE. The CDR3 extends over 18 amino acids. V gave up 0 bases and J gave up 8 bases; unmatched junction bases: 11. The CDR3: CASSVDPSTSGRYHEQFF. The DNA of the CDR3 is TGTGCCAGCAGCGTAGACCCCTCGACTAGCGGGAGGTACCATGAGCAGTTCTTC. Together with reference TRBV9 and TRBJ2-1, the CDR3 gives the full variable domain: DSGVTQTPKHLITATGQRVTLRCSPRSGDLSVYWYQQSLDQGLQFLIQYYNGEERAKGNILERFSAQQFPDLHSELNLSSLELGDSALYFCASSVDPSTSGRYHEQFFGPGTRLTVL.

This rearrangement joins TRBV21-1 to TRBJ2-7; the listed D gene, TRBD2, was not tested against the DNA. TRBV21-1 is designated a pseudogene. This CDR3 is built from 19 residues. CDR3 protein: CASSKLWHPGRDSAYEQYF. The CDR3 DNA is TGTGCCAGCAGCAAACTATGGCACCCTGGGAGGGATTCAGCCTACGAGCAGTACTTC.

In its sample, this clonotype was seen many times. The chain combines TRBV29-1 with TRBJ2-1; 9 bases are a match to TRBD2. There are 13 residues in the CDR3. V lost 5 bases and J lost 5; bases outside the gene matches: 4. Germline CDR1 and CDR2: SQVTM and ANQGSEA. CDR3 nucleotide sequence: TGCAGCGTTAGCGGGGGGCCTCACAATGAGCAGTTCTTC. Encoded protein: CSVSGGPHNEQFF.

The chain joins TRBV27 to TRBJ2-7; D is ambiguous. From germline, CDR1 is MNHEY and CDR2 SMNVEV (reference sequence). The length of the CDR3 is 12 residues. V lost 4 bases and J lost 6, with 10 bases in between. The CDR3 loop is CASSSSGFEQYF. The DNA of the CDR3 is TGTGCCAGCAGTTCTTCAGGTTTCGAGCAGTACTTC.

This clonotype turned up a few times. The CDR3 loop is CASSPGHQETQYF. The CDR3, as DNA: TGTGCCAGCAGCCCGGGACACCAAGAGACCCAGTACTTC. The chain is built from TRBV3-1 and TRBJ2-5; tentatively, D is TRBD1 or TRBD2 (5 bases each). The germline CDR1 and CDR2 sequences are LGHDT and YNNKEL (reference sequence). Trimming took 4 bases from V and 0 from J, leaving 6 bases between them. This CDR3 spans 13 amino acids.

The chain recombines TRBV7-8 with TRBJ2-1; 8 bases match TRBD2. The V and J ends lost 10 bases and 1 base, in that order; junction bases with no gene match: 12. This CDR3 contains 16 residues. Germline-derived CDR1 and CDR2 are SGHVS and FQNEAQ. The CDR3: CATRDAQRGSYNEQFF. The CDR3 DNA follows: TGTGCCACCCGGGACGCCCAGCGGGGGTCCTACAATGAGCAGTTCTTC.

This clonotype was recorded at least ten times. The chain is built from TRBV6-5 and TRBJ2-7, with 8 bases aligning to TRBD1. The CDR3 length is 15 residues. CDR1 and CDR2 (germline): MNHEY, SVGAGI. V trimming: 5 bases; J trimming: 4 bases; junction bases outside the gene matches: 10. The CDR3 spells CASSVTGGGEYEQYF. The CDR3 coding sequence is TGTGCCAGCAGTGTAACAGGGGGAGGAGAGTACGAGCAGTACTTC.

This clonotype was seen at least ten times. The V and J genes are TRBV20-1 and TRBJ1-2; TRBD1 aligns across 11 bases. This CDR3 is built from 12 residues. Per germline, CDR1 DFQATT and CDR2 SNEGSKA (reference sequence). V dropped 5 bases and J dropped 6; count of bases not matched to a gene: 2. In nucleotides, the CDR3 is TGCAGTGCTCCGGGACAGGGGGATGGCTACACCTTC. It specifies CSAPGQGDGYTF.

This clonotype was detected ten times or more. CDR3 DNA sequence: TGCAGCGTTGACAGGGGGGAAAACATTCAGTACTTC. It translates to CSVDRGENIQYF. The chain recombines TRBV29-1 with TRBJ2-4, with D perhaps matching TRBD1 (7 bases). The CDR3 runs 12 residues. Trimming took off 3 bases at V and 5 bases at J, with 8 bases between the two ends. Germline CDR1 and CDR2: SQVTM and ANQGSEA.

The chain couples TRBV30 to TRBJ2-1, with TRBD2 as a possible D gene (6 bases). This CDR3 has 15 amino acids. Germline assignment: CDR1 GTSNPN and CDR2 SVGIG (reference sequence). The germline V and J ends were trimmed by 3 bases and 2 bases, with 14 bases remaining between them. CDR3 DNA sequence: TGTGCCTGGAGGAAGGGACTGGTCCCCTACAATGAGCAGTTCTTC. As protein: CAWRKGLVPYNEQFF.

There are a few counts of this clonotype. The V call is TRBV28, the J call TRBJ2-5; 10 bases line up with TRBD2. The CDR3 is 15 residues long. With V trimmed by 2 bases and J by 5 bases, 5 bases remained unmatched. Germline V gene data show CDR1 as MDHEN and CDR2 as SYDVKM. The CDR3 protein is CASSLLSGRPETQYF. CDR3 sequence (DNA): TGTGCCAGCAGTTTACTTAGCGGGAGGCCGGAGACCCAGTACTTC. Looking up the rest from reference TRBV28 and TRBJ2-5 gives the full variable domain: DVKVTQSSRYLVKRTGEKVFLECVQDMDHENMFWYRQDPGLGLRLIYFSYDVKMKEKGDIPEGYSVSREKKERFSLILESASTNQTSMYLCASSLLSGRPETQYFGPGTRLLVL.

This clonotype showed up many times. CDR3 sequence: CATSRGVAGGLGIETQYF. CDR3 sequence (DNA): TGTGCCACCAGCAGAGGGGTAGCGGGGGGTCTTGGCATTGAGACCCAGTACTTC. The rearrangement links TRBV15 to TRBJ2-5; 10 nucleotides align to TRBD2. CDR3 length: 18 amino acids. The germline gives CDR1 LNHNV, CDR2 YYDKDF (reference sequence). Unmatched junction bases numbered 13, after V lost 1 base and J lost 5 bases.

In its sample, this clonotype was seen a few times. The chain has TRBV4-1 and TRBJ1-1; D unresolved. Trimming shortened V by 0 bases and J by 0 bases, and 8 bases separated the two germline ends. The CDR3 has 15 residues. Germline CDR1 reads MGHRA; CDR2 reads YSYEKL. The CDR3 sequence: CASSQEAQVNTEAFF. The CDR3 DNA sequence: TGCGCCAGCAGCCAAGAAGCCCAGGTGAACACTGAAGCTTTCTTT.

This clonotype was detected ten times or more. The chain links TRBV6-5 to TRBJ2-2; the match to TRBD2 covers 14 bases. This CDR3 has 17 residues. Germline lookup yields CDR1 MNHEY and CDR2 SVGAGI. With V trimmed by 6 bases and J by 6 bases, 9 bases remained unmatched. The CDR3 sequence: CASRPDTGLAGAGELFF. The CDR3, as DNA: TGTGCCAGCAGACCCGACACGGGACTAGCGGGAGCCGGGGAGCTGTTTTTT.

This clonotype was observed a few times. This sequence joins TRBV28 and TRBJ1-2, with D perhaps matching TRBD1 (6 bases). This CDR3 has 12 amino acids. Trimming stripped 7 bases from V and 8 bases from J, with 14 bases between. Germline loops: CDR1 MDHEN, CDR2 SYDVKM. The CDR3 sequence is CASTQGLEGYTF. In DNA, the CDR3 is TGTGCCAGCACCCAGGGGCTGGAAGGCTACACCTTC.

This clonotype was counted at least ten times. Here the CDR3 reads CASSAGLAKGDEQYF. The CDR3 DNA sequence: TGTGCCAGCTCAGCGGGACTAGCTAAAGGAGACGAGCAGTACTTC. V is TRBV18 and J is TRBJ2-7; TRBD2 agrees at 9 bases. The CDR3 runs to 15 residues. The trim removed 5 bases at V and 5 bases at J, leaving 10 bases unmatched. Germline CDR1 reads KGHSH; CDR2 reads LQKENI.

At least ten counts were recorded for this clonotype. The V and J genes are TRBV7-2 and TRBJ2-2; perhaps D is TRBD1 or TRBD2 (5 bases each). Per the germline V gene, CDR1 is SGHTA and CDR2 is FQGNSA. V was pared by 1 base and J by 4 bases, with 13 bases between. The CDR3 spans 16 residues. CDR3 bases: TGTGCCAGCAGCTTAGGAGCCGGGACCATCACCGGGGAGCTGTTTTTT. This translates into CASSLGAGTITGELFF. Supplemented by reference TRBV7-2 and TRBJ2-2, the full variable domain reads GAGVSQSPSNKVTEKGKDVELRCDPISGHTALYWYRQSLGQGLEFLIYFQGNSAPDKSGLPSDRFSAERTGGSVSTLTIQRTQQEDSAVYLCASSLGAGTITGELFFGEGSRLTVL.

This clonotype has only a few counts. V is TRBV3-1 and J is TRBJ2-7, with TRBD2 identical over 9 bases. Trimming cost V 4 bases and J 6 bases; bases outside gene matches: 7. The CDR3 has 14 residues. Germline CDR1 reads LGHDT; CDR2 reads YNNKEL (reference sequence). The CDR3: CASSLSSGVIEQYF. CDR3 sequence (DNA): TGTGCCAGCAGCCTCTCTAGCGGGGTAATCGAGCAGTACTTC.

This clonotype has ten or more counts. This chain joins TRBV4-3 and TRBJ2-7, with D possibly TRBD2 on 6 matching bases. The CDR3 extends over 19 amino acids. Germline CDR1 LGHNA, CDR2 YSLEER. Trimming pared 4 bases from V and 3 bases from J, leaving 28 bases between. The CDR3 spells CASSRKVVRRERRVYEQYF. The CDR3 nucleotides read TGCGCCAGCAGCCGGAAGGTCGTCCGGAGGGAACGCAGGGTCTACGAGCAGTACTTC.